This T cell receptor beta chain was identified in a study of T cell responses to AZD1222 COVID-19 vaccine. Study outcomes and limitations: At baseline, seropositivity was found in only a handful of AZD1222 recipients. Distributed over spike, vaccine-associated CD4 TCRs predominated at 160-218 and 743-854. Sampling captured repertoires only after the peak T cell response. Among the donors, most were white British and more were female, and clonal diversity was possibly underestimated.

Sequencing used immunoSEQ multiplex PCR; TCRdb keeps in-frame clones, though not all of them. Of 90,000 to 150,000 clones listed, approximately 90% are singletons. Trimming removed 1 base from V and 6 bases from J, with 15 bases in between. Germline assignment: CDR1 MGHDK and CDR2 SYGVNS. This CDR3 has 15 amino acids. For this clone: Its antigen is still unknown.

The material sequenced was peripheral blood, taken 28 days after the second AZD1222 dose. The sequence was collected from an adult who received the AZD1222 COVID-19 vaccine. This chain links TRBV25-1 with TRBJ1-2; no reliable D call. As DNA, the CDR3 is TGTGCCAGCAGTGAATCTGGGCAAGGATGGGATGGCTACACCTTC. Translating it yields CASSESGQGWDGYTF.